One and the same sample provided the 7 T cell receptor beta chains below, sequenced in a study of blood T cell repertoires in COVID-19. Assay: immunoSEQ multiplex PCR; the TCRdb copy retains only in-frame clones and omits some. The data contain over 150,000 clones, around 87% of them singletons. The material sequenced was peripheral blood. Source of these receptors: an elderly woman with COVID-19, enrolled during active disease.

The chain links TRBV4-3 to TRBJ1-6, with 7 bases matching TRBD1. Per germline, CDR1 LGHNA and CDR2 YSLEER. Trimming took 0 bases from V and 7 from J; bases not matched to a gene: 3. The CDR3 runs to 15 residues. In DNA, the CDR3 is TGCGCCAGCAGCCAAGAGACAGGGCAAAATTCACCCCTCCACTTT. As protein: CASSQETGQNSPLHF.

V usage is TRBV6-5 and J usage is TRBJ1-6; D may be TRBD1 (5 bases). The length of the CDR3 is 15 residues. Germline assignment: CDR1 MNHEY and CDR2 SVGAGI. V was pared by 5 bases and J by 7 bases, with 15 bases between. CDR3: CASSRFGQGNSPLHF. For the CDR3, the DNA is TGTGCCAGCAGTCGGTTTGGCCAGGGAAATTCACCCCTCCACTTT.

V gene TRBV28 combines with J gene TRBJ2-2; D might be TRBD2 (6 bases). The CDR3 length is 15 residues. Germline CDR1 reads MDHEN; CDR2 reads SYDVKM. V was trimmed by 4 bases and J by 0 bases, leaving 9 bases between them. CDR3 sequence: CASSSGSANTGELFF. CDR3 DNA: TGTGCCAGCAGTTCCGGGAGTGCGAACACCGGGGAGCTGTTTTTT.

The V gene is TRBV7-8, the J gene TRBJ1-2, with TRBD1 matching 7 bases. The CDR3 loop spans 13 amino acids. Germline CDR1 and CDR2: SGHVS and FQNEAQ. V lost 2 bases, J lost 5 bases, and 2 bases stayed unmatched. This chain's CDR3 is CASSLLQGYGYTF. The CDR3 coding sequence is TGTGCCAGCAGCTTATTACAGGGGTATGGCTACACCTTC.

V is TRBV6-5 and J is TRBJ2-7, with D possibly TRBD1 on 5 matching bases. V lost 8 bases, J lost 9 bases, and 20 bases lay in between. CDR1 and CDR2 (germline): MNHEY, SVGAGI. The CDR3 sequence is 13 residues long. CDR3: CASVDSGWSGQYF. As DNA, the CDR3 is TGTGCCAGCGTGGATTCAGGGTGGTCGGGGCAGTACTTC.

V and J are TRBV12-3 or TRBV12-4 and TRBJ2-3; D is possibly TRBD2 (6 bases). V shed 8 bases and J shed 2 bases, with 8 bases lying between them. CDR3 length: 12 amino acids. The CDR3 region is CASRDFTDTQYF. CDR3 DNA: TGTGCCAGCCGGGACTTCACAGATACGCAGTATTTT.

The chain combines TRBV11-2 with TRBJ2-5, with TRBD2 matching over 7 bases. Germline trimming cut 2 bases from V and 4 bases from J; bases unmatched to any gene: 4. Germline CDR1 is SGHAT and CDR2 is FQNNGV. The CDR3 is 14 amino acids. The CDR3 here is CASSLNGRGETQYF. CDR3 DNA sequence: TGTGCCAGCAGCTTAAATGGGAGGGGAGAGACCCAGTACTTC.